This T cell receptor beta chain was captured in a study of identifying expanded T cells in peripheral blood. V gave up 0 bases and J gave up 2 bases, with 12 bases separating them. Germline values: CDR1 SGHDT, CDR2 YYEEEE. The CDR3 consists of 16 residues. The study, taken as a whole, reports: Over two and four weeks, about 16.4 and 19 clones changed, versus around 1.2 between replicates.

Assay: immunoSEQ multiplex PCR; the TCRdb copy retains only in-frame clones and omits some. The data hold around 100,000 clones, with about 90% observed a single time. For this clone: Its antigen remains unidentified.

The sequencing input was blood. The gene calls are TRBV5-6 and TRBJ1-3; D unresolved. This TCR derives from a person between 18 and 75 years old in good health. The CDR3: CASSLDMGNTGNTIYF. CDR3 nucleotides: TGTGCCAGCAGCTTGGATATGGGGAATACTGGAAACACCATATATTTT.